This T cell receptor (beta chain) stems from a study of T cell responses to AZD1222 COVID-19 vaccine. The sample holds one count of this clone. The CDR3 is made up of 16 amino acids. Trimming left V 2 bases short and J 7 bases short, with 17 bases between. The germline V gene has CDR1 KGHSH and CDR2 LQKENI. Method: immunoSEQ multiplex PCR; TCRdb's copy keeps in-frame clones and lacks some. Here the sample spans 100,000 to 150,000 clones, about nine tenths being singletons. The starting material was peripheral blood, obtained 28 days after the second AZD1222 dose. The receptor's source is an adult who received the AZD1222 COVID-19 vaccine. The gene calls are TRBV18 and TRBJ2-2; a weak D match, TRBD1 (5 bases). CDR3 protein: CASSPSSQGTVGELFF. The CDR3 region has the DNA TGTGCCAGCTCACCAAGTTCCCAGGGAACGGTCGGGGAGCTGTTTTTT.